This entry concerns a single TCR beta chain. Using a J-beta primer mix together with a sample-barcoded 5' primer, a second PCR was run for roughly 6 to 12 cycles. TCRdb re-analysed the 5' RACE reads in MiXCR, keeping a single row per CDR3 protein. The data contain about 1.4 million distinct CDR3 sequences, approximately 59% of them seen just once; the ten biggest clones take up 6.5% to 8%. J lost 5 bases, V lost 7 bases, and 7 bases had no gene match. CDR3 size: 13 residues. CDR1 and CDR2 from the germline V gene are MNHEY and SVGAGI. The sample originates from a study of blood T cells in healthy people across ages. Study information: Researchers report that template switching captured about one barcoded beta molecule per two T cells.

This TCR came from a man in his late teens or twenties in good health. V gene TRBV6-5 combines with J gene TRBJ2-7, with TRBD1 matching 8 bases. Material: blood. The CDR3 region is CASTSPGGDEQYF. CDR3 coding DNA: TGTGCCAGCACCTCTCCAGGGGGCGACGAGCAGTACTTC.